The clone carrying this T cell receptor beta chain has only a few counts. Its antigen is as yet unknown. The use of a sample-barcoded 5' primer and a J-beta primer mix characterized a second PCR of roughly 6 to 11 cycles. MiXCR, applied by TCRdb to the 5' RACE reads, yields one record per CDR3 protein. This sample has 1.2 million to 1.5 million distinct CDR3 sequences, with approximately 38% found just once. Looked up from germline, CDR1 is LNHNV and CDR2 is YYDKDF (reference sequence). V was pared by 5 bases and J by 2 bases, with 16 bases between. The CDR3 is 16 amino acids. The entry originates in a study of blood T cells in healthy people across ages. Overall study: Capture by template switching was about one barcoded beta molecule per two T cells. Study-wide results and caveats: The percentage of naive T cells correlated strongly with TCR beta diversity. Relative to aged donors, long-lived donors carried more naive CD4+ cells and displayed higher diversity.

What was sequenced was blood. This receptor was taken from a woman under 30 in good health. The chain couples TRBV15 to TRBJ2-1; D tentatively reads TRBD1 or TRBD2 (6 bases each). Here the CDR3 DNA reads TGTGCCACCAGCCCTGGGATCGGGGGCGCCTACAATGAGCAGTTCTTC. It codes for CATSPGIGGAYNEQFF.